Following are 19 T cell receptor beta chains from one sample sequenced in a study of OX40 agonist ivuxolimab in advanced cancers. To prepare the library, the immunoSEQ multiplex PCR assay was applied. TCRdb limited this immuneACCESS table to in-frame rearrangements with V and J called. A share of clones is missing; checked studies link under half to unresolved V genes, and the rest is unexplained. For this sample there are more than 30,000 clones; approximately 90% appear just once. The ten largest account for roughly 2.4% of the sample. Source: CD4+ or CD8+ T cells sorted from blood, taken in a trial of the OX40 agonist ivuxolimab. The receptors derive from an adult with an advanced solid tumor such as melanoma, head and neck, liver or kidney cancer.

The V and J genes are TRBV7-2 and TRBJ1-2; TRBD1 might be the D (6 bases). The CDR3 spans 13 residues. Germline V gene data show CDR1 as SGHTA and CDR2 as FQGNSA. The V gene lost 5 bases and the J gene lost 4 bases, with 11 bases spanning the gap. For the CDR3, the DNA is TGTGCCAGCAGCCGAGGGGGGGGCTATGGCTACACCTTC. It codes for CASSRGGGYGYTF.

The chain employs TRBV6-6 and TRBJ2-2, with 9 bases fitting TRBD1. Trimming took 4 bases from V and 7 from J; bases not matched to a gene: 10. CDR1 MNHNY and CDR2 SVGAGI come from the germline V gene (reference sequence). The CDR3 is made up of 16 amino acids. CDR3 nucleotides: TGTGCCAGCAGTTTCCCGGGACAGGGTTACGGCGGGGAGCTGTTTTTT. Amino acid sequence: CASSFPGQGYGGELFF.

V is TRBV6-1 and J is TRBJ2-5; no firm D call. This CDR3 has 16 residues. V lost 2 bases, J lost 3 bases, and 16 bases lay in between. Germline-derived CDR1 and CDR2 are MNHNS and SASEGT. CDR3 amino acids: CASSEWAPGREETQYF. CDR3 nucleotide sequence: TGTGCCAGCAGTGAATGGGCCCCGGGTAGGGAAGAGACCCAGTACTTC.

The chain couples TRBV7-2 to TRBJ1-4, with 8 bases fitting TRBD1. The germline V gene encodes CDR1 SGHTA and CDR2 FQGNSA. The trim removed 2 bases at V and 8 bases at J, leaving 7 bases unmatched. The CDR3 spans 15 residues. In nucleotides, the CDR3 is TGTGCCAGCAGCTTATCTGGACAGGGATGGGAAAAACTGTTTTTT. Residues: CASSLSGQGWEKLFF.

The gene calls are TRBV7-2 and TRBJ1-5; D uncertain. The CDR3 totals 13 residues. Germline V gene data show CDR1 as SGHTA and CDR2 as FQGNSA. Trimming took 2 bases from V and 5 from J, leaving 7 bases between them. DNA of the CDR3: TGTGCCAGCAGCTTACCCGGGTATCAGCCCCAGCATTTT. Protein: CASSLPGYQPQHF.

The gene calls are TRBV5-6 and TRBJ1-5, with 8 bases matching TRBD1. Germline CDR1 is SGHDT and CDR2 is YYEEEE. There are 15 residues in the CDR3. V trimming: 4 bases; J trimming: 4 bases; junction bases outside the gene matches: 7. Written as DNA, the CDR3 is TGTGCCAGCAGCATAGGGACAGGAGAAAATCAGCCCCAGCATTTT. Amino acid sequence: CASSIGTGENQPQHF.

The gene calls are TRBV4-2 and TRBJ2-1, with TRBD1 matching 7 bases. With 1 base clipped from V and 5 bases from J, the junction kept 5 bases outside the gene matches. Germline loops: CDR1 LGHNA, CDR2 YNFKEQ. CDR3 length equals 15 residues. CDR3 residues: CASSQVGTEDNEQFF. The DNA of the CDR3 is TGTGCCAGCAGCCAAGTAGGGACAGAAGACAATGAGCAGTTCTTC.

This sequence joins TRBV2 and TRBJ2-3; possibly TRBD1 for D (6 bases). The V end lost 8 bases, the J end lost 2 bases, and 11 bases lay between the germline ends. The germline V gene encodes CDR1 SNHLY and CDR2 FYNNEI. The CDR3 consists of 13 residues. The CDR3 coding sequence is TGTGCCAGCTTGGACAGCCCCACAGATACGCAGTATTTT. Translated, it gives CASLDSPTDTQYF.

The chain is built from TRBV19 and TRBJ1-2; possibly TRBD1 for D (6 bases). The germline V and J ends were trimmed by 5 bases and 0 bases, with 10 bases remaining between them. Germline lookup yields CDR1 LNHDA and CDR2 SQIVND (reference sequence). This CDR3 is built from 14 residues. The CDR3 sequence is CASSGTSANYGYTF. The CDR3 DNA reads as TGTGCCAGTAGTGGGACATCAGCTAACTATGGCTACACCTTC.

CDR3 nucleotides: TGTGCCAGCAGCGTAGGACCTGGACCGGGACAGGGTCCCTACAATGAGCAGTTCTTC. This translates into CASSVGPGPGQGPYNEQFF. The V gene is TRBV9, the J gene TRBJ2-1; 9 bases are shared with TRBD1. Germline CDR1 and CDR2: SGDLS and YYNGEE. V lost 0 bases, J lost 2 bases, and 12 bases stayed unmatched. The CDR3 is 19 amino acids.

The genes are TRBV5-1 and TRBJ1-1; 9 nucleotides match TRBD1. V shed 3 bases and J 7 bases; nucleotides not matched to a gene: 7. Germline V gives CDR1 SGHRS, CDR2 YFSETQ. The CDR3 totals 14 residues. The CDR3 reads CASSSWTGVGEAFF. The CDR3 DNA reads TGCGCCAGCAGCTCCTGGACAGGGGTAGGTGAAGCTTTCTTT.

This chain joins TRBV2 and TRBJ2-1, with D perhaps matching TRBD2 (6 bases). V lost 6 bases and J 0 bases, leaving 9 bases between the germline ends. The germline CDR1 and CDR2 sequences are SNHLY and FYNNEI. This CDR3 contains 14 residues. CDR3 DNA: TGTGCCAGCAGCCCGACTAGCTCCTACAATGAGCAGTTCTTC. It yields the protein CASSPTSSYNEQFF.

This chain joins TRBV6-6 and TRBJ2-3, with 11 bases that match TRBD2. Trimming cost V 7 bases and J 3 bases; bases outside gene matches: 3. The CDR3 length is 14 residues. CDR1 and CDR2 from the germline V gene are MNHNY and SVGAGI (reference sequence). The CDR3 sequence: CASKIAGGTDTQYF. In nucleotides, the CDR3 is TGTGCCAGCAAGATAGCGGGGGGGACAGATACGCAGTATTTT.

In DNA, the CDR3 is TGTGCCAGCAGCTTAAATGAGTTCGGGCAGCCTAACTATGGCTACACCTTC. It yields the protein CASSLNEFGQPNYGYTF. The chain employs TRBV7-8 and TRBJ1-2; the D is unclear. CDR3 size: 17 residues. V was clipped by 2 bases and J by 0 bases, with 16 bases between them. Germline CDR1 is SGHVS and CDR2 is FQNEAQ.

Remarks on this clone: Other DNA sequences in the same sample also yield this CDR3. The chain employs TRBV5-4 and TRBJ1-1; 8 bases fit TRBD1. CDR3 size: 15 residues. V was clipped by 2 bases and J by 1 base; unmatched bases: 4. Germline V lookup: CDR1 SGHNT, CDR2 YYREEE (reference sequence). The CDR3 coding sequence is TGTGCCAGCAGCTTCGACAGGGGATGGAACACTGAAGCTTTCTTT. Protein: CASSFDRGWNTEAFF.

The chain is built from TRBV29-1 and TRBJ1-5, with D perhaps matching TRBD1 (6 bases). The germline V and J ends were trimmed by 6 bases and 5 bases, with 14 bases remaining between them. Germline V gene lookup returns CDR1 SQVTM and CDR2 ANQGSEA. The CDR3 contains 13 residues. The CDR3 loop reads CSVQDSAYQPQHF. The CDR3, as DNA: TGCAGCGTACAGGACAGCGCCTATCAGCCCCAGCATTTT.

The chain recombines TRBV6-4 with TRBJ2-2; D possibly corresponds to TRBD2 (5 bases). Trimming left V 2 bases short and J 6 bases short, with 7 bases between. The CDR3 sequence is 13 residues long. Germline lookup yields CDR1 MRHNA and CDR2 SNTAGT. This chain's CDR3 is CASSDRGSGELFF. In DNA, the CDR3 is TGTGCCAGCAGTGACCGGGGTTCCGGGGAGCTGTTTTTT.

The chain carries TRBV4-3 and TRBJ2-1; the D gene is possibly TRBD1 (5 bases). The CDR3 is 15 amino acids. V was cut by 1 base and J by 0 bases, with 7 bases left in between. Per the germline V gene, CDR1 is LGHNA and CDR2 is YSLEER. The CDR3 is CASSQGGSSYNEQFF. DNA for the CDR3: TGCGCCAGCAGCCAAGGGGGCTCCTCCTACAATGAGCAGTTCTTC.

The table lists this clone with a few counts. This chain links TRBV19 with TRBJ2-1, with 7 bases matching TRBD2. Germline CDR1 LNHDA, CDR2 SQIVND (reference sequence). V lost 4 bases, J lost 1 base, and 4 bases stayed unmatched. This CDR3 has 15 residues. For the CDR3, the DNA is TGTGCCAGTAGTAGGGACTATCAGTCCTACAATGAGCAGTTCTTC. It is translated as CASSRDYQSYNEQFF.